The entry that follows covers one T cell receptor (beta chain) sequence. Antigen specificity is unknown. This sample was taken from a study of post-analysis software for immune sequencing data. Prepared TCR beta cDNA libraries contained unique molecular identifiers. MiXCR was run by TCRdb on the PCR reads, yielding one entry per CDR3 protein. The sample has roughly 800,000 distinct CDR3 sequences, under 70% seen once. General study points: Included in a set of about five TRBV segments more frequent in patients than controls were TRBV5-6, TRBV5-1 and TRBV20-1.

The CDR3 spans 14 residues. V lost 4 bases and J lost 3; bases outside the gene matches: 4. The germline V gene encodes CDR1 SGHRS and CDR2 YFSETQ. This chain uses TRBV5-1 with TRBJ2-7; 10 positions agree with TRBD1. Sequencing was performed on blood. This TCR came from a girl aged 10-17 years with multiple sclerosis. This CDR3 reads CASSGTGVNYEQYF. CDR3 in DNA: TGCGCCAGCAGCGGGACAGGGGTCAACTACGAGCAGTACTTC.